Sequencing of this T cell receptor (beta chain) was carried out in a study of T cell changes during pregnancy in multiple sclerosis. This table comes from immunoSEQ multiplex PCR, and its TCRdb copy is limited to in-frame clones, with some not included. The repertoire holds 55,000 to 80,000 clones, with 90% as singletons. Germline V gene data show CDR1 as MRHNA and CDR2 as SNTAGT. With V trimmed by 6 bases and J by 4 bases, 9 bases remained unmatched. The CDR3 has 15 residues. The receptor comes from a female donor in good health, enrolled as a control in a pregnancy study. The starting material was peripheral blood, obtained after pregnancy. The chain is built from TRBV6-4 and TRBJ2-1; 7 bases are shared with TRBD2. DNA of the CDR3: TGTGCCAGCAGCAGCGGGGTGGGGTCGTACAATGAGCAGTTCTTC. It encodes CASSSGVGSYNEQFF.